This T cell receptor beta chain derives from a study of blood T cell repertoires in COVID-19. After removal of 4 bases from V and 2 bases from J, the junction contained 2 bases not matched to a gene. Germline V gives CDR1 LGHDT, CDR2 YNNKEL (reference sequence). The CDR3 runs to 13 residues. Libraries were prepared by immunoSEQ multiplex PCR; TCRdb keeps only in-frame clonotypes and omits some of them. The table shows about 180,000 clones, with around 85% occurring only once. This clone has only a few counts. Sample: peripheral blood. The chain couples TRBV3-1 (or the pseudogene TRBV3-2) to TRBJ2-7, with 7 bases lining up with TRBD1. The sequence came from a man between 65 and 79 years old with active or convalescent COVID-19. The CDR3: CASSLRGPYEQYF. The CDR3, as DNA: TGTGCCAGCAGCCTGAGGGGGCCCTACGAGCAGTACTTC.